This is a list of T cell receptor beta chains from one sample in a study of blood T cell repertoires in COVID-19. The protocol was immunoSEQ multiplex PCR, while the TCRdb copy is restricted to in-frame clones and leaves out a portion. The table lists about 300,000 clones, more than 70% of them singletons, with about 1.2% in the top ten. The sequencing sample was made of peripheral blood. Source of these receptors: a woman aged 45-65 years with acute or convalescent COVID-19. CDR3s include the opening cysteine and the closing phenylalanine or tryptophan.

J gene | V gene | CDR3 protein
TRBJ2-5 | TRBV7-2 | CASSLGGVGETQYF
TRBJ1-6 | TRBV3-1/TRBV3-2 | CASSPQGTNSPLHF
TRBJ1-4 | TRBV3-1/TRBV3-2 | CASSQDPGGEKLFF
TRBJ2-5 | TRBV7-2 | CASSLRLAVTQETQYF
TRBJ2-1 | TRBV5-1 | CASGLRTDNEQFF
TRBJ2-7 | TRBV5-5 | CASSPTAGTEYEQYF
TRBJ2-3 | TRBV5-1 | CASSLQGTSSDTQYF
TRBJ2-2 | TRBV7-2 | CASSNHGQGANTGELFF
TRBJ1-1 | TRBV5-1 | CASSTPGHPEAFF
TRBJ1-2 | TRBV6-5 | CASSRGRASTMSYTF
TRBJ2-3 | TRBV5-1 | CASSQAGADTQYF
TRBJ2-1 | TRBV7-9 | CASSLGYDRVEQFF
TRBJ1-1 | TRBV10-3 | CAIRGTSMNTEAFF
TRBJ2-1 | TRBV12-3/TRBV12-4 | CASSPGSYNEQFF
TRBJ2-5 | TRBV6-5 | CASRTGSQETQYF
TRBJ2-7 | TRBV12-3/TRBV12-4 | CASSLGTTYEQYF
TRBJ1-2 | TRBV30 | CAWNRGQGAGMHYGYTF
TRBJ2-7 | TRBV12-3/TRBV12-4 | CASTRLGAYEQYF
TRBJ2-5 | TRBV6-6 | CASSRGLQETQYF
TRBJ2-1 | TRBV5-1 | CASSLAFGTSGFDEQFF
TRBJ2-5 | TRBV7-4 | CASSLGGCETQYF
TRBJ1-4 | TRBV15 | CATSRDRPEAHEKLFF
TRBJ2-7 | TRBV11-3 | CASSSTTGAYEQYF
TRBJ1-5 | TRBV6-2/TRBV6-3 | CASSSVGQGVQPQHF
TRBJ2-5 | TRBV5-4 | CASSWQTGAAIETQYF
TRBJ2-1 | TRBV29-1 | CSVEAIYNEQFF
TRBJ2-7 | TRBV11-2 | CASSLDRDEQYF
TRBJ1-6 | TRBV19 | CASSRTGNSYNSPLHF
TRBJ1-2 | TRBV12-3/TRBV12-4 | CASSIGDLGYTF
TRBJ2-1 | TRBV3-1/TRBV3-2 | CASRHGDRAGEQFF
TRBJ2-1 | TRBV30 | CAWSVRGQGAKFF
TRBJ2-3 | TRBV10-3 | CAISQRVETDTQYF
TRBJ1-2 | TRBV30 | CAWSAGYHGYTF
TRBJ2-2 | TRBV11-2 | CASSLVVGGELFF
TRBJ2-1 | TRBV6-5 | CASSYSLAGEHNEQFF
TRBJ1-1 | TRBV5-4 | CASSAGGGVDTEAFF
TRBJ1-1 | TRBV4-1 | CASSQGPGEAFF
TRBJ1-1 | TRBV5-1 | CASSRQGMNTEAFF
TRBJ2-3 | TRBV5-1 | CATGGGQSTDTQYF
TRBJ1-2 | TRBV30 | CAWSVLVEWGYTF
TRBJ1-3 | TRBV30 | CAWSFGSGTPSGNTIYF
TRBJ1-2 | TRBV21-1 | CASPRDRDDGYTF
TRBJ1-1 | TRBV5-1 | CASGSSGNTEAFF
TRBJ1-3 | TRBV5-1 | CASSLGQGAGNTIYF
TRBJ2-5 | TRBV7-3 | CASSPAGTSGQETQYF
TRBJ2-7 | TRBV10-3 | CAISGGQADGKYF
TRBJ1-5 | TRBV6-5 | CASSYLRPGGNQPQHF
TRBJ2-1 | TRBV12-3/TRBV12-4 | CASRGRSYNEQFF
TRBJ1-1 | TRBV12-3/TRBV12-4 | CASRGANTEAFF
TRBJ2-1 | TRBV7-2 | CASSPTGETYNEQFF
TRBJ2-1 | TRBV18 | CASSPGETRGNEQFF
TRBJ1-2 | TRBV29-1 | CSVGSENYGYTF
TRBJ2-1 | TRBV9 | CASSASSGNEQFF
TRBJ2-7 | TRBV18 | CASLEAGGSYEQYF
TRBJ1-2 | TRBV4-1 | CASSLGQAYGYTF
TRBJ2-1 | TRBV5-4 | CASSQTGLAGGYSYNEQFF
TRBJ1-2 | TRBV10-1 | CASSAGQGNYGYTF
TRBJ2-4 | TRBV3-1/TRBV3-2 | CASSQDHLFENIQYF
TRBJ2-7 | TRBV30 | CAWSFTGVGEQYF
TRBJ2-2 | TRBV7-2 | CASSLARGVTLTGELFF